These T cell receptor beta chains were read from a single sample in a study of OX40 agonist ivuxolimab in advanced cancers. Using immunoSEQ multiplex PCR, the repertoire was profiled, and TCRdb retains in-frame clones only, with some absent. This table holds 71,000 or so clones, around nine tenths found once. The specimen comprised CD4+ or CD8+ T cells sorted from blood, sampled in a trial of the OX40 agonist ivuxolimab. The receptors derive from an adult with an advanced solid tumor such as melanoma, head and neck, liver or kidney cancer. CDR3s include the opening cysteine and the closing phenylalanine or tryptophan. A D gene is named only where the DNA matches it firmly. Clone size is stated in some rows and not others, as once, few, many or a class when expanded.

V gene	D gene	clone size	J gene	CDR3 protein	CDR3 DNA
TRBV6-5	-	few	TRBJ1-5	CASSLSGLGQPQHF	TGTGCCAGCAGTTTGTCGGGGCTTGGTCAGCCCCAGCATTTT
TRBV7-2	-	-	TRBJ2-7	CASSLGLDSSGGFSYEQYF	TGTGCCAGCAGCCTGGGACTGGATTCGTCGGGGGGCTTCTCCTACGAGCAGTACTTC
TRBV5-1	-	-	TRBJ2-3	CASSATDTQYF	TGCGCCAGCAGCGCCACAGATACGCAGTATTTT
TRBV6-1	-	few	TRBJ1-5	CASSETARLPQHF	TGTGCCAGCAGTGAGACAGCGAGGCTGCCCCAGCATTTT
TRBV28	TRBD1	once	TRBJ1-6	CASSYLTGGNDNSPLHF	TGTGCCAGCAGTTACCTGACAGGGGGCAATGATAATTCACCCCTCCACTTT
TRBV28	-	-	TRBJ2-7	CASSSTSLFYEQYF	TGTGCCAGCAGTTCAACTAGTTTATTCTACGAGCAGTACTTC
TRBV11-3	-	-	TRBJ2-2	CASSLNPRGTGELFF	TGTGCCAGCAGCTTAAACCCGAGGGGGACCGGGGAGCTGTTTTTT
TRBV27	-	-	TRBJ2-5	CASSARRGTQETQYF	TGTGCCAGCAGCGCCCGGAGGGGGACACAAGAGACCCAGTACTTC
TRBV19	-	-	TRBJ1-2	CASSTLGASGYTF	TGTGCCAGTAGTACCCTGGGGGCTAGCGGCTACACCTTC
TRBV7-9	-	-	TRBJ2-5	CASSFSGPGETQYF	TGTGCCAGCAGCTTTAGCGGACCCGGGGAGACCCAGTACTTC
TRBV19	-	-	TRBJ2-3	CASTATSSTDTQYF	TGTGCCAGTACCGCGACATCTAGCACAGATACGCAGTATTTT
TRBV21-1	-	-	TRBJ2-4	CASSKALGQGPRDIQYF	TGTGCCAGCAGCAAAGCGCTGGGACAGGGGCCAAGGGACATTCAGTACTTC
TRBV7-2	-	-	TRBJ2-3	CASSLWAGSDTQYF	TGTGCCAGCAGCTTATGGGCGGGATCAGATACGCAGTATTTT
TRBV27	TRBD1	-	TRBJ2-1	CASSLRTLTGEFYNEQFF	TGTGCCAGCAGCCTTAGGACCCTGACAGGGGAGTTCTACAATGAGCAGTTCTTC
TRBV28	TRBD1	-	TRBJ1-2	CASSAPGQRSSYGYTF	TGTGCCAGCAGTGCACCGGGACAGAGGAGTAGCTATGGCTACACCTTC
TRBV28	-	-	TRBJ1-2	CASSLSGINYGYTF	TGTGCCAGCAGTTTATCGGGGATCAACTATGGCTACACCTTC
TRBV4-1	-	-	TRBJ1-3	CASSQGPEDSWRNTIYF	TGCGCCAGCAGCCAAGGGCCCGAGGACAGTTGGAGAAACACCATATATTTT
TRBV10-3	TRBD2	once	TRBJ2-1	CAISESGVYNEQFF	TGTGCCATCAGTGAGAGCGGGGTTTACAATGAGCAGTTCTTC
TRBV27	-	-	TRBJ2-3	CASSLGQPRMFTQYF	TGTGCCAGCAGTTTAGGCCAGCCGAGGATGTTTACGCAGTATTTT
TRBV10-1	TRBD1	-	TRBJ2-7	CASRRTGGRGEQYF	TGCGCCAGCCGAAGGACAGGGGGGAGGGGGGAGCAGTACTTC
TRBV18	TRBD1	-	TRBJ1-2	CASSPLNRGQSNYGYTF	TGTGCCAGCTCACCATTGAACAGGGGGCAGTCTAACTATGGCTACACCTTC
TRBV7-9	-	-	TRBJ1-5	CASSPGKASNQPQHF	TGTGCCAGCAGCCCGGGCAAGGCTAGCAATCAGCCCCAGCATTTT
TRBV11-2	TRBD1	-	TRBJ2-1	CASSLRWDRDFDEQFF	TGTGCCAGCAGCTTAAGGTGGGACAGGGATTTCGATGAGCAGTTCTTC
TRBV4-1	-	-	TRBJ1-4	CASSQVRGQGGEKLFF	TGCGCCAGCAGCCAAGTACGAGGGCAGGGAGGTGAAAAACTGTTTTTT
TRBV4-1	TRBD2	-	TRBJ2-7	CASSPQLAGVYEQYF	TGCGCCAGCAGCCCCCAACTAGCGGGAGTTTACGAGCAGTACTTC
TRBV7-3	TRBD2	-	TRBJ2-1	CASGKGLAGDNEQFF	TGTGCCAGCGGTAAGGGACTAGCGGGAGACAATGAGCAGTTCTTC
TRBV9	-	few	TRBJ2-3	CASSAMTGADTQYF	TGTGCCAGCAGCGCGATGACAGGCGCGGATACGCAGTATTTT
TRBV6-1	-	-	TRBJ2-7	CASTRGSLGNEQYF	TGTGCCAGCACCCGAGGGTCACTAGGGAACGAGCAGTACTTC
TRBV5-4	-	-	TRBJ2-7	CASSLAGPQDEQYF	TGTGCCAGCAGCTTGGCAGGGCCTCAAGACGAGCAGTACTTC
TRBV7-3	-	once	TRBJ2-3	CASSPSGETDTQYF	TGTGCCAGCAGCCCCAGTGGAGAAACGGATACGCAGTATTTT
TRBV11-2	-	-	TRBJ1-1	CASSLDGLDTEAFF	TGTGCCAGCAGCTTAGATGGCCTCGACACTGAAGCTTTCTTT
TRBV14	-	-	TRBJ2-3	CASSQADTQYF	TGTGCCAGCAGCCAAGCTGATACGCAGTATTTT
TRBV7-9	-	once	TRBJ2-7	CASSRGQLEQYF	TGTGCCAGCAGCCGCGGCCAGCTCGAGCAGTACTTC
TRBV7-9	TRBD2	-	TRBJ2-5	CASSPTGTRRGETQYF	TGTGCCAGCAGTCCGACCGGGACTAGAAGGGGAGAGACCCAGTACTTC
TRBV6-6	TRBD1	-	TRBJ1-2	CASLTAGGSNYGYTF	TGTGCCAGCCTGACCGCAGGGGGCTCTAATTATGGCTACACCTTC
TRBV10-2	TRBD1	-	TRBJ1-2	CASTRAGGNLIYGYTF	TGCGCCAGCACGCGGGCAGGGGGTAACCTAATCTATGGCTACACCTTC
TRBV7-2	-	-	TRBJ1-1	CASSSPPGNTEAFF	TGTGCCAGCAGCTCCCCCCCAGGGAACACTGAAGCTTTCTTT
TRBV2	TRBD1	-	TRBJ1-4	CASTQGGTGAEKLFF	TGTGCCAGCACTCAAGGTGGGACAGGGGCTGAAAAACTGTTTTTT
TRBV11-3	-	-	TRBJ2-3	CASSSGPSTDTQYF	TGTGCCAGCAGCTCGGGACCCAGCACAGATACGCAGTATTTT
TRBV5-4	-	once	TRBJ2-5	CASSPPMGETQYF	TGTGCCAGCAGCCCGCCGATGGGAGAGACCCAGTACTTC
TRBV18	-	-	TRBJ1-3	CASSPSTNGNTIYF	TGTGCCAGCTCACCAAGTACGAATGGAAACACCATATATTTT
TRBV28	-	-	TRBJ1-4	CASSFLGDEGMKLFF	TGTGCCAGCAGTTTCCTAGGGGACGAGGGAATGAAACTGTTTTTT
TRBV14	-	-	TRBJ2-5	CASSQTQETQYF	TGTGCCAGCAGCCAAACGCAAGAGACCCAGTACTTC